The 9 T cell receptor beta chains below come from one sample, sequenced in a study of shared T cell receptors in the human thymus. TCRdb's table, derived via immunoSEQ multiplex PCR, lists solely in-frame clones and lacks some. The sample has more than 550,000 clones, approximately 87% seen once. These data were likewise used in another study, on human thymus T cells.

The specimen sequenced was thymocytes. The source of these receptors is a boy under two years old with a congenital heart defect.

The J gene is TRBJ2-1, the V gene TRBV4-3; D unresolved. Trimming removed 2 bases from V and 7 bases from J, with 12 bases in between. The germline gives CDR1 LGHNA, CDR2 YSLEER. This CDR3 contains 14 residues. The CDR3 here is CASSQLRPANEQFF. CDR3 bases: TGCGCCAGCAGCCAACTCCGGCCAGCGAATGAGCAGTTCTTC.

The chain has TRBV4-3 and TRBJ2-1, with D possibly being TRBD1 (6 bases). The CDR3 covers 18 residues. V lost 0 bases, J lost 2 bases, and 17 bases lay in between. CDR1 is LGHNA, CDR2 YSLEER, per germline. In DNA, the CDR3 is TGCGCCAGCAGCCAAGATCAATCAGGCAACAGGGCCTACAATGAGCAGTTCTTC. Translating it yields CASSQDQSGNRAYNEQFF.

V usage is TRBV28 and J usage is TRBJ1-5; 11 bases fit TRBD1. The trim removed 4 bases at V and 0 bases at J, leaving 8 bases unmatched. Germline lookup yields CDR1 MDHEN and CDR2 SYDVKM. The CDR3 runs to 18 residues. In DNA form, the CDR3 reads TGTGCCAGCAGTTCCCGGGACAGGGGGGAACTTAGCAATCAGCCCCAGCATTTT. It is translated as CASSSRDRGELSNQPQHF.

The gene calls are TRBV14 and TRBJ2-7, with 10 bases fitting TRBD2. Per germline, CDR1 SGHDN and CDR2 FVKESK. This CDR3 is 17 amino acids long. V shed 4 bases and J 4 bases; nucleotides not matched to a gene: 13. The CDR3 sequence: CASSPGTEGLAPYEQYF. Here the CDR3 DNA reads TGTGCCAGCAGCCCCGGGACAGAGGGACTAGCGCCGTACGAGCAGTACTTC. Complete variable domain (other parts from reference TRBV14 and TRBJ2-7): EAGVTQFPSHSVIEKGQTVTLRCDPISGHDNLYWYRRVMGKEIKFLLHFVKESKQDESGMPNNRFLAERTGGTYSTLKVQPAELEDSGVYFCASSPGTEGLAPYEQYFGPGTRLTVT.

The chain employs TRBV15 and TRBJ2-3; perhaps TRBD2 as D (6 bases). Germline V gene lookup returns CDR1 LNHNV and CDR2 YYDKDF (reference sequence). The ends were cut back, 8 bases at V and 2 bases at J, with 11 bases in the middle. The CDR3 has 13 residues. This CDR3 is CATGGRNTDTQYF. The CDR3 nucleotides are TGTGCCACCGGAGGGCGGAACACAGATACGCAGTATTTT.

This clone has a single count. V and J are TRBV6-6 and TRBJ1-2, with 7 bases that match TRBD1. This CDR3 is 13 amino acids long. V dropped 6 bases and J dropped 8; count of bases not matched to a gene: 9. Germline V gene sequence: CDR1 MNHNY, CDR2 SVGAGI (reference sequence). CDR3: CASSPGQRDGYTF. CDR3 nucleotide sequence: TGTGCCAGCAGCCCGGGACAGCGTGACGGCTACACCTTC.

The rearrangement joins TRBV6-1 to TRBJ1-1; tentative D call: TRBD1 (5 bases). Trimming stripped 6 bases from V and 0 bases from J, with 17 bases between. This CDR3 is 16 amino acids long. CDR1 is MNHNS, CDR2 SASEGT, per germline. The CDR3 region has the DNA TGTGCCAGCAGGGAATTACAGGTTAGGTTGAACACTGAAGCTTTCTTT. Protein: CASRELQVRLNTEAFF.

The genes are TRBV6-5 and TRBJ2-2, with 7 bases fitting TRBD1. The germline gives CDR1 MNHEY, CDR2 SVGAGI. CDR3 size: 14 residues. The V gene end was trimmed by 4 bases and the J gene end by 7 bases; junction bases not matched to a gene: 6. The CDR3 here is CASSSTGFGGELFF. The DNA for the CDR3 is TGTGCCAGCAGTTCGACAGGGTTTGGCGGGGAGCTGTTTTTT.

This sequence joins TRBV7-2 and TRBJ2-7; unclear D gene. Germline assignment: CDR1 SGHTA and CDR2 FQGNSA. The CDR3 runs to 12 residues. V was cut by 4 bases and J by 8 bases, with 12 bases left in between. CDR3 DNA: TGTGCCAGCAGCTCCGGGTCGGCCCAGCAGTACTTC. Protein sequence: CASSSGSAQQYF.